This T cell receptor (beta chain) was sequenced during a study of cytomegalovirus exposure and HLA in healthy donors. Germline V gene lookup returns CDR1 LNHDA and CDR2 SQIVND (reference sequence). V was trimmed by 10 bases and J by 0 bases, leaving 21 bases between them. The CDR3 has 16 amino acids. Use of 60 Vbeta and 13 Jbeta primers characterized the PCR. Using immunoSEQ multiplex PCR, the repertoire was profiled, and TCRdb retains in-frame clones only, with some absent. Of 120,000 to 150,000 clones listed, over 75% are singletons. The TCR sequence derives from a woman between 45 and 65 years old in good health and CMV-seropositive. Sequencing input: PBMCs. This sequence joins TRBV19 and TRBJ1-2; D uncertain. The DNA of the CDR3 is TGTGCCACCAGCAGGAAGGGTCCGGGAGCTAACTATGGCTACACCTTC. Protein product: CATSRKGPGANYGYTF.